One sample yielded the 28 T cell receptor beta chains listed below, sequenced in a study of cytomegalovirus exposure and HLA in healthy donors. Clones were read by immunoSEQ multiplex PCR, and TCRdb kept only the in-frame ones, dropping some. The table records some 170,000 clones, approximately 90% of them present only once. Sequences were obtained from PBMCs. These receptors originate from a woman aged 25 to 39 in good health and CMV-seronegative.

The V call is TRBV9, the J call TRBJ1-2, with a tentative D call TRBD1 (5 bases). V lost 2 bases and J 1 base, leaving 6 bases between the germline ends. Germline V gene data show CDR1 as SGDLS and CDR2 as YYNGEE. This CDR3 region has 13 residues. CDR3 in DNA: TGTGCCAGCAGCGTCGACAGTAACTATGGCTACACCTTC. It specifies CASSVDSNYGYTF.

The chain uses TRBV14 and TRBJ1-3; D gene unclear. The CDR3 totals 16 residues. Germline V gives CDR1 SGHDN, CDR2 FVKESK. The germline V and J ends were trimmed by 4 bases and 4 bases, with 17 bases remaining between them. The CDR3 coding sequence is TGTGCCAGCAGCCCCCAGTTTGAGGGCTACGGAAACACCATATATTTT. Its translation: CASSPQFEGYGNTIYF.

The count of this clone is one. The CDR3 region is CASSSLGVPLHF. The CDR3, as DNA: TGTGCCAGCAGCTCACTCGGGGTCCCCCTCCACTTT. The rearrangement uses TRBV11-2 and TRBJ1-6; D ambiguous. This CDR3 contains 12 residues. With 4 bases removed from V and 13 bases from J, the gap between germline ends came to 11 bases. The germline CDR1 and CDR2 sequences are SGHAT and FQNNGV.

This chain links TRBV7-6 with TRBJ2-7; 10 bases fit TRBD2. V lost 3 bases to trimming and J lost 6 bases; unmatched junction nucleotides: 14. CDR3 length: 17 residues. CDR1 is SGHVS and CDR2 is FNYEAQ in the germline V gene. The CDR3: CASSLRWGQASGGEQYF. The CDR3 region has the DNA TGTGCCAGCAGCTTGAGGTGGGGTCAGGCTAGCGGGGGCGAGCAGTACTTC.

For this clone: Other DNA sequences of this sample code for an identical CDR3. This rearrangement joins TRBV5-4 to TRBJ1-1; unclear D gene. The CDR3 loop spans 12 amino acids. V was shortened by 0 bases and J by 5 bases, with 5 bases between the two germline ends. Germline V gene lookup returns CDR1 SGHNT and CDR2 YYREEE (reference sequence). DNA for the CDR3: TGTGCCAGCAGCTTGGACAGTACTGAAGCTTTCTTT. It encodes CASSLDSTEAFF.

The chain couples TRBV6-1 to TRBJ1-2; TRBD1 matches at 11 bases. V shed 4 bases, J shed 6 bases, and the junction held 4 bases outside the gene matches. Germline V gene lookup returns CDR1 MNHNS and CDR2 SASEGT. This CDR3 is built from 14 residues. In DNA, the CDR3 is TGTGCCAGCAGTGGATTGGACAGGGGGCATGGCTACACCTTC. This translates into CASSGLDRGHGYTF.

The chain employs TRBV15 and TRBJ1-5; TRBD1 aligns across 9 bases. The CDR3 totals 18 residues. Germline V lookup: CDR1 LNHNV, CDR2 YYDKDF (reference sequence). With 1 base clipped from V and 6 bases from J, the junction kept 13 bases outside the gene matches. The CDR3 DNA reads TGTGCCACCAGCAGAGGGGGCAATACCGGGACAGGGAGTCAGCCCCAGCATTTT. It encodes CATSRGGNTGTGSQPQHF.

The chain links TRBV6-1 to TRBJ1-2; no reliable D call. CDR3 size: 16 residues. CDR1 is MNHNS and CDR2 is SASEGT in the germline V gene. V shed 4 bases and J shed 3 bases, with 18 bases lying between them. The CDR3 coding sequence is TGTGCCAGCAGTGGACGACGGGAGGGTTTTTACTATGGCTACACCTTC. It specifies CASSGRREGFYYGYTF.

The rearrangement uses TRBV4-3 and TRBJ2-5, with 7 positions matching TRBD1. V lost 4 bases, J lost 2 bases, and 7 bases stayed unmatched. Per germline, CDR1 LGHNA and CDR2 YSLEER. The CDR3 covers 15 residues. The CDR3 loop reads CASSPSPGQQETQYF. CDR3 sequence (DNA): TGCGCCAGCAGCCCCTCACCGGGACAGCAAGAGACCCAGTACTTC.

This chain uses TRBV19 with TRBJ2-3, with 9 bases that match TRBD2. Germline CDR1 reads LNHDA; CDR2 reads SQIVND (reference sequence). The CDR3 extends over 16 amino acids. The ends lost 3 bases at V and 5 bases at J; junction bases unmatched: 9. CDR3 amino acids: CASSMGGGGRVDTQYF. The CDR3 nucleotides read TGTGCCAGTAGTATGGGCGGGGGGGGCCGCGTAGATACGCAGTATTTT.

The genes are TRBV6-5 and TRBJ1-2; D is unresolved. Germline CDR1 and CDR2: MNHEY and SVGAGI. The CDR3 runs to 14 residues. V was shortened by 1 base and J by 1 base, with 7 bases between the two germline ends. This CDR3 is CASSYFGVNYGYTF. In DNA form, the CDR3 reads TGTGCCAGCAGTTACTTTGGAGTTAACTATGGCTACACCTTC.

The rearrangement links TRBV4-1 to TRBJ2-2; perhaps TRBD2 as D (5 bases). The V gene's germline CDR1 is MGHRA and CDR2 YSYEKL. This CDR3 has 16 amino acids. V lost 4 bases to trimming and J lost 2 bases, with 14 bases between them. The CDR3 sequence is CASSRSGEGNTGELFF. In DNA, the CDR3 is TGCGCCAGCAGCCGCAGCGGCGAGGGAAACACCGGGGAGCTGTTTTTT.

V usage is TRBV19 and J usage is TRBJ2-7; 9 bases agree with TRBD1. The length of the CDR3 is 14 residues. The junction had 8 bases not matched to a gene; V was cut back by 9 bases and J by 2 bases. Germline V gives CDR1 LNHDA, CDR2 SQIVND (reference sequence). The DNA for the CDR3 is TGTGCCAGCCAAGCCGGGACAGGGACCTACGAGCAGTACTTC. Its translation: CASQAGTGTYEQYF.

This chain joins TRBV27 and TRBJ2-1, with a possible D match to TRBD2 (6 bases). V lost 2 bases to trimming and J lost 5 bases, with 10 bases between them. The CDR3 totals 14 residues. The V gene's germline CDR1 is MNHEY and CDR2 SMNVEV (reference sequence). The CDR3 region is CASSLRGRNNEQFF. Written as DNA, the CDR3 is TGTGCCAGCAGTTTACGGGGGAGGAACAATGAGCAGTTCTTC.

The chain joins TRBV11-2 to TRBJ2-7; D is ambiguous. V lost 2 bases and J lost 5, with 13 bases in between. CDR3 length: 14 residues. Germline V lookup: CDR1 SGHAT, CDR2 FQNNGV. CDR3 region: CASSLRSPMNEQYF. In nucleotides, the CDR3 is TGTGCCAGCAGCTTACGGTCTCCGATGAACGAGCAGTACTTC.

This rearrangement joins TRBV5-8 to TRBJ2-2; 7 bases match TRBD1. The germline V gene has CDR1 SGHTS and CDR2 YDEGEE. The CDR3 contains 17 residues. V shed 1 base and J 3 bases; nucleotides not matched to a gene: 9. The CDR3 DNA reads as TGTGCCAGCAGCTTGAACAGGGGCGTAGACTACACCGGGGAGCTGTTTTTT. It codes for CASSLNRGVDYTGELFF.

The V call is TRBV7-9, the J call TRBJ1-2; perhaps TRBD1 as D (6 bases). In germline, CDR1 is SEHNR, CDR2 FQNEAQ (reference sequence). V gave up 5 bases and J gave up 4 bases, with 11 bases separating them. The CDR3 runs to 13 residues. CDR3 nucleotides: TGTGCCAGCAGCCTACGGGACACCTATGGCTACACCTTC. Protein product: CASSLRDTYGYTF. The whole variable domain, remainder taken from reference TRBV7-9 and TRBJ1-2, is DTGVSQNPRHKITKRGQNVTFRCDPISEHNRLYWYRQTLGQGPEFLTYFQNEAQLEKSRLLSDRFSAERPKGSFSTLEIQRTEQGDSAMYLCASSLRDTYGYTFGSGTRLTVV.

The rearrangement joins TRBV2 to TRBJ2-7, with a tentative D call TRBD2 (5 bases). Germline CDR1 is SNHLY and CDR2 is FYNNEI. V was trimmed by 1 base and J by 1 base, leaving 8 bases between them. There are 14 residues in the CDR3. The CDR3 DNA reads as TGTGCCAGCAGTGAAGTAGCGAGTTCCTACGAGCAGTACTTC. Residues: CASSEVASSYEQYF. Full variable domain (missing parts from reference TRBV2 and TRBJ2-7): EPEVTQTPSHQVTQMGQEVILRCVPISNHLYFYWYRQILGQKVEFLVSFYNNEISEKSEIFDDQFSVERPDGSNFTLKIRSTKLEDSAMYFCASSEVASSYEQYFGPGTRLTVT.

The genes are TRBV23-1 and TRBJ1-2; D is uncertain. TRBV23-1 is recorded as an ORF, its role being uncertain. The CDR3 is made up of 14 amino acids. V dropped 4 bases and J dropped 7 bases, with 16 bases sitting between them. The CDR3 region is CASSRKRWVGGYTF. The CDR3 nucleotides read TGCGCCAGCAGTCGGAAGAGGTGGGTAGGTGGCTACACCTTC.

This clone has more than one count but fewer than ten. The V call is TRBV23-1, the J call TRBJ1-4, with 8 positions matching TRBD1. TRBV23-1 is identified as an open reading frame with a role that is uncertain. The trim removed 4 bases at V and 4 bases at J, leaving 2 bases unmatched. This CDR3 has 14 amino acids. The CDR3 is CASSRGTGNEKLFF. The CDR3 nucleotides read TGCGCCAGCAGTCGGGGGACAGGTAATGAAAAACTGTTTTTT.

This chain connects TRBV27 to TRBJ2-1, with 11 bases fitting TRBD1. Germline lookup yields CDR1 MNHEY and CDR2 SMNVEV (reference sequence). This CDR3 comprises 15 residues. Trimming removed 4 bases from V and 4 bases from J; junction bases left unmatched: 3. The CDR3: CASSSGTGGYNEQFF. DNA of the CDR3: TGTGCCAGCAGTTCCGGGACAGGGGGGTACAATGAGCAGTTCTTC.

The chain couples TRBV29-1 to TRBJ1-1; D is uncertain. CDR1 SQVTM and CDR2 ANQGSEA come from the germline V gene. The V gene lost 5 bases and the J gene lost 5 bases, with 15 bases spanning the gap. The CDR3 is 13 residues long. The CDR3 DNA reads TGCAGCGTTAATATCGGGTTTGTAACTGAAGCTTTCTTT. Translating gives CSVNIGFVTEAFF.

The CDR3 DNA sequence: TGTGCCAGCAGTCGCGGGACAGGGTTGAACACTGAAGCTTTCTTT. Encoded protein: CASSRGTGLNTEAFF. The chain joins TRBV6-5 to TRBJ1-1; the match to TRBD1 covers 9 bases. CDR1 is MNHEY, CDR2 SVGAGI, per germline. The CDR3 runs to 15 residues. The V segment lost 5 bases and the J segment 0 bases; nucleotides outside the gene matches: 4.

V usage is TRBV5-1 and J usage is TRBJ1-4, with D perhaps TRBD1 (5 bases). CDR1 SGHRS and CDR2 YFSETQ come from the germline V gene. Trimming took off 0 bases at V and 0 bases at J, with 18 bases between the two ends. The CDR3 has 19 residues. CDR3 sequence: CASSLEGRLWGATNEKLFF. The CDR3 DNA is TGCGCCAGCAGCTTGGAGGGTCGTCTATGGGGGGCAACTAATGAAAAACTGTTTTTT.

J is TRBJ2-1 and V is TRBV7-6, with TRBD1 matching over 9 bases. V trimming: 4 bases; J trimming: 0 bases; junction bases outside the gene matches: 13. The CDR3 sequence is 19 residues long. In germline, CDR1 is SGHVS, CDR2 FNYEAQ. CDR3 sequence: CASSSRGQGALHSYNEQFF. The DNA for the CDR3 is TGTGCCAGCAGCTCCCGGGGACAGGGCGCCCTCCACTCCTACAATGAGCAGTTCTTC.

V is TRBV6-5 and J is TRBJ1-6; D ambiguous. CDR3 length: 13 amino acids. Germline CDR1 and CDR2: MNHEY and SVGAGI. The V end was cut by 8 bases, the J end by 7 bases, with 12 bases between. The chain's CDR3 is CASRRGQNSPLHF. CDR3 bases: TGTGCCAGCCGACGGGGTCAAAATTCACCCCTCCACTTT.

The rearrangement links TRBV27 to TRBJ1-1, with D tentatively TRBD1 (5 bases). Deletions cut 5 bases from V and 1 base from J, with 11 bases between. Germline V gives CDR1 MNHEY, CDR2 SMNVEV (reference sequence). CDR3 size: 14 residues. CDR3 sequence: CASSVGGTNTEAFF. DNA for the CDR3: TGTGCCAGCAGTGTGGGAGGGACGAACACTGAAGCTTTCTTT.

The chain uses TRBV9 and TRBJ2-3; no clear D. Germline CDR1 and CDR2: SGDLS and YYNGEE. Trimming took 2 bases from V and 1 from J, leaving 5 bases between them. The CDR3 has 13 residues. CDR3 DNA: TGTGCCAGCAGCGTGACTGGCACAGATACGCAGTATTTT. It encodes CASSVTGTDTQYF.